These 8 T cell receptor beta chains share one sample of origin, sequenced in a study of blood T cell repertoires in COVID-19. Here immunoSEQ multiplex PCR was the method, and the copy in TCRdb shows in-frame clones only, minus some. The top ten hold less than 3.5% of the sample, which has fewer than 250,000 clones, about 83% seen once. Sequencing used peripheral blood. These receptors originate from a middle-aged man with active or convalescent COVID-19.

CDR3 protein: CASSERGNMDSPLHF. In DNA form, the CDR3 reads TGTGCCAGCAGTGAACGGGGGAATATGGATTCACCCCTCCACTTT. This chain connects TRBV2 to TRBJ1-6; weak D call: TRBD1 (5 bases). This CDR3 contains 15 residues. V lost 2 bases and J 8 bases, leaving 13 bases between the germline ends. CDR1 SNHLY and CDR2 FYNNEI come from the germline V gene.

This clone has only a few counts. The genes are TRBV24-1 and TRBJ2-1; perhaps TRBD2 as D (6 bases). This CDR3 is built from 13 residues. V was clipped by 4 bases and J by 9 bases, with 12 bases between them. Germline V gene lookup returns CDR1 KGHDR and CDR2 SFDVKD. As DNA, the CDR3 is TGTGCCACCAGTGACCGAATTAGCGGTGAGCAGTTCTTC. It encodes CATSDRISGEQFF.

The chain has TRBV7-2 and TRBJ2-5; 9 bases are a match to TRBD2. CDR1 and CDR2 from the germline V gene are SGHTA and FQGNSA. The CDR3 contains 16 residues. The V segment lost 5 bases and the J segment 5 bases; nucleotides outside the gene matches: 12. In DNA, the CDR3 is TGTGCCAGCAGCAGACTAGCGGCAAGGGGGAGGGAGACCCAGTACTTC. Translated, it gives CASSRLAARGRETQYF.

The V gene is TRBV5-1, the J gene TRBJ2-3; D is possibly TRBD1 (6 bases). The ends were cut back, 0 bases at V and 1 base at J, with 15 bases in the middle. CDR3 length equals 17 residues. Germline values: CDR1 SGHRS, CDR2 YFSETQ. The CDR3 loop reads CASSLEGTPSRTDTQYF. CDR3 DNA: TGCGCCAGCAGCTTGGAGGGGACACCCTCTCGCACAGATACGCAGTATTTT. The full variable domain, with the rest looked up from reference TRBV5-1 and TRBJ2-3, is KAGVTQTPRYLIKTRGQQVTLSCSPISGHRSVSWYQQTPGQGLQFLFEYFSETQRNKGNFPGRFSGRQFSNSRSEMNVSTLELGDSALYLCASSLEGTPSRTDTQYFGPGTRLTVL.

The rearrangement uses TRBV5-6 and TRBJ2-7; D is possibly TRBD2 (6 bases). Germline CDR1 and CDR2: SGHDT and YYEEEE. The length of the CDR3 is 16 residues. The V and J ends lost 4 bases and 9 bases respectively, with 26 bases between them. The chain's CDR3 is CASSPWTTLTGEGQYF. CDR3 sequence (DNA): TGTGCCAGCAGCCCCTGGACAACTCTAACGGGAGAGGGGCAGTACTTC.

This clone occurred once. J is TRBJ2-5 and V is TRBV29-1, with D tentatively TRBD2 (5 bases). Trimming cost V 4 bases and J 2 bases, with 11 bases left between them. Per the germline V gene, CDR1 is SQVTM and CDR2 is ANQGSEA. The CDR3 is 13 residues long. The CDR3 DNA is TGCAGCGTTGGCGGGCCAACTCAAGAGACCCAGTACTTC. This codes for CSVGGPTQETQYF.

The V and J genes are TRBV30 and TRBJ1-2, with TRBD1 matching over 9 bases. This CDR3 comprises 18 residues. CDR1 GTSNPN and CDR2 SVGIG come from the germline V gene (reference sequence). V shed 2 bases, J shed 4 bases, and the junction held 17 bases outside the gene matches. The CDR3 DNA is TGTGCCTGGAGTCGACCTATCCTTACAGGGGGCACGGGCTATGGCTACACCTTC. Its translation: CAWSRPILTGGTGYGYTF.

The chain carries TRBV19 and TRBJ1-1, with a weak D call TRBD1 (6 bases). V dropped 6 bases and J dropped 9 bases, with 23 bases sitting between them. CDR3 length: 15 amino acids. Germline CDR1 and CDR2: LNHDA and SQIVND (reference sequence). CDR3 loop: CASSTSGALNPKAFF. CDR3 coding DNA: TGTGCCAGTAGCACCTCAGGGGCCCTTAATCCAAAAGCTTTCTTT.